This entry describes one TCR beta chain. Its specificity is unknown. One junction end does not reproduce the germline sequence, and a read error may be involved. Donors in the study were healthy people who gave bone marrow. The data are from a study of cytomegalovirus exposure and HLA in healthy donors. Points from the study as a whole: In vitro checks showed that a few CMV-associated chains really do target CMV antigens. The study carried out a later analysis of TCR beta sequences. It associated around 17,000 of them with specific HLA alleles at a false discovery rate of 0.05.

PCR primers comprised 60 Vbeta and 13 Jbeta primers. The assay was immunoSEQ multiplex PCR, and TCRdb's table has in-frame clones only and misses some. The repertoire holds around 100,000 clones, with over 60% as singletons. This TCR was recovered from a man aged 25-45 years in good health and CMV-seropositive. The material sequenced was PBMCs.

CDR3 sequence reads: CASSGQGYSF. The CDR3 bases are TGTGCCAGCAGTGGACAGGGCTACTCCTTC. V gene TRBV2 combines with J gene TRBJ1-2, with 7 bases aligning to TRBD1. Germline assignment: CDR1 SNHLY and CDR2 FYNNEI. The CDR3 sequence is 10 residues long. Complete variable domain (other parts from reference TRBV2 and TRBJ1-2): EPEVTQTPSHQVTQMGQEVILRCVPISNHLYFYWYRQILGQKVEFLVSFYNNEISEKSEIFDDQFSVERPDGSNFTLKIRSTKLEDSAMYFCASSGQGYSFGSGTRLTVV.